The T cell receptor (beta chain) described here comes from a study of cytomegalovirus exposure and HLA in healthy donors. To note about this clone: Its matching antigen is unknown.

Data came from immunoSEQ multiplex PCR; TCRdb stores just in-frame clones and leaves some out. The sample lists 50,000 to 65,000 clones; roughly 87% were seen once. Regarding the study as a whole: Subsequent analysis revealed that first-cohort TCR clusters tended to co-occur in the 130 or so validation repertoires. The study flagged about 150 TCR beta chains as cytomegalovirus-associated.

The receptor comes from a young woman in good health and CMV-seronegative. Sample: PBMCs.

CDR3 sequence (DNA): TGTGCCAGTAGTATTAATCCAGGTTTAAACACCATATATTTT. Protein sequence: CASSINPGLNTIYF. The V and J genes are TRBV19 and TRBJ1-3; unclear D gene. CDR1 and CDR2 from the germline V gene are LNHDA and SQIVND (reference sequence). The CDR3 spans 14 residues. The V and J ends lost 3 bases and 6 bases respectively, with 12 bases between them.